These 32 T cell receptor beta chains were sequenced from one sample in a study of blood T cells in healthy people across ages. For the second PCR, which ran for about 7 to 11 cycles, a sample-barcoded 5' primer and a J-beta primer mix were used. MiXCR, applied by TCRdb to the 5' RACE reads, yields one record per CDR3 protein. This sample has some 900,000 distinct CDR3 sequences; more than 25% occur once, and the top ten carry around a sixth. The sequenced sample consisted of blood. These receptors were obtained from a woman of 80 years or more in good health.

In this sample, this clonotype turned up once. Because the CDR3 is missing its conserved closing phenylalanine or tryptophan, this is likely a read error. The chain is built from TRBV5-1 and TRBJ2-5, with 10 nucleotides matching TRBD2. The germline CDR1 and CDR2 sequences are SGHRS and YFSETQ. The junction had 7 bases not matched to a gene; V was cut back by 4 bases and J by 1 base. This CDR3 is built from 16 residues. This CDR3 reads CASSLTSGEFQETQYN. In nucleotides, the CDR3 is TGCGCCAGCAGCCTCACTAGCGGGGAGTTCCAAGAGACCCAGTACAAC.

This chain uses TRBV20-1 with TRBJ1-4, with D maybe TRBD1 (6 bases). Per the germline V gene, CDR1 is DFQATT and CDR2 is SNEGSKA (reference sequence). The germline V and J ends were trimmed by 3 bases and 2 bases, with 16 bases remaining between them. This CDR3 contains 16 residues. The DNA for the CDR3 is TGCAGTGCTAGGGGCCGAGGTGGGGGCACTAATGAAAAACTGTTTTTT. Translated: CSARGRGGGTNEKLFF.

This sequence joins TRBV7-2 and TRBJ2-7; D perhaps matches TRBD1 (6 bases). V lost 2 bases and J 4 bases, leaving 21 bases between the germline ends. The CDR3 runs 17 residues. Germline loops: CDR1 SGHTA, CDR2 FQGNSA. The CDR3 sequence is CASSLLRQAALGYEQYF. The CDR3 DNA reads as TGTGCCAGCAGCTTATTAAGACAGGCCGCGCTAGGGTACGAGCAGTACTTC.

Turning to this clonotype: One base away lies a much larger clone, so this may be a sequencing read error. V and J are TRBV27 and TRBJ2-5, with TRBD2 matching 7 bases. The CDR3 spans 17 residues. Germline V CDR1 and CDR2: MNHEY, SMNVEV (reference sequence). V lost 2 bases and J lost 11; bases outside the gene matches: 20. The chain's CDR3 is CASSLVVGGSSYNEQYF. The CDR3 DNA is TGTGCCAGCAGTTTAGTTGTGGGGGGGAGCTCCTACAATGAGCAGTACTTC.

This clonotype was detected ten times or more. The rearrangement joins TRBV24-1 to TRBJ2-2; 9 positions agree with TRBD1. Unmatched junction bases numbered 5, after V lost 4 bases and J lost 3 bases. The germline V gene has CDR1 KGHDR and CDR2 SFDVKD. CDR3 size: 16 residues. CDR3 sequence: CATSETGGADTGELFF. CDR3 bases: TGTGCCACCAGTGAAACAGGGGGCGCGGACACCGGGGAGCTGTTTTTT.

As for this clonotype: This may arise from a read error, as a much more abundant clone is one base away. The chain couples TRBV29-1 to TRBJ2-5, with D unresolved. Germline CDR1 reads SQVTM; CDR2 reads ANQGSEA. The V and J ends lost 4 bases and 11 bases respectively, with 23 bases between them. The CDR3 runs 14 residues. The CDR3 here is CSVAMGSDYNEQYF. The CDR3 nucleotides are TGCAGCGTTGCGATGGGGTCGGATTACAATGAGCAGTACTTC.

The rearrangement uses TRBV12-3 or TRBV12-4 and TRBJ2-1; D uncertain. V was cut by 6 bases and J by 9 bases, with 12 bases left in between. CDR3 length: 12 residues. The CDR3 coding sequence is TGTGCCAGCAGCTCAGTAGAGGCTGAGCAGTTCTTC. Its protein product is CASSSVEAEQFF.

This clonotype was counted at least ten times. The V gene is TRBV24-1, the J gene TRBJ1-2, with 7 bases aligning to TRBD1. The CDR3 is made up of 13 amino acids. V lost 5 bases to trimming and J lost 7 bases; unmatched junction nucleotides: 6. From germline, CDR1 is KGHDR and CDR2 SFDVKD. The CDR3 region has the DNA TGTGCCACCAGTGTCGACAGGGTCGGTGGCTACACCTTC. Its translation: CATSVDRVGGYTF.

The chain recombines TRBV12-3 or TRBV12-4 with TRBJ2-3; 8 positions match TRBD2. This CDR3 comprises 15 residues. V lost 1 base to trimming and J lost 11 bases; unmatched junction nucleotides: 11. CDR3 amino acids: CASSLGGGRADVQYF. The CDR3 DNA reads as TGTGCCAGCAGTTTAGGCGGGGGGAGAGCAGATGTGCAGTATTTT.

The chain uses TRBV7-9 and TRBJ1-2; the match to TRBD1 covers 7 bases. J lost 13 bases, V lost 5 bases, and 13 bases had no gene match. Germline CDR1 reads SEHNR; CDR2 reads FQNEAQ (reference sequence). The CDR3 is 13 amino acids. CDR3 in amino acids: CASSPSMAGGLTF. CDR3 DNA sequence: TGTGCCAGCAGCCCAAGTATGGCAGGGGGGCTCACCTTC.

Ten or more counts support this clonotype. The chain links TRBV7-8 to TRBJ1-2, with D hard to call. The CDR3 has 15 amino acids. Trimming removed 3 bases at V and 5 bases at J, with 16 bases between. CDR1 and CDR2 from the germline V gene are SGHVS and FQNEAQ. This CDR3 is CASSFTASFGYGYTF. In DNA form, the CDR3 reads TGTGCCAGCAGCTTTACCGCATCCTTCGGTTATGGCTACACCTTC.

The chain links TRBV20-1 to TRBJ1-2; tentatively, D is TRBD1 (5 bases). Trimming shortened V by 3 bases and J by 3 bases, and 11 bases separated the two germline ends. CDR3 size: 13 residues. Germline assignment: CDR1 DFQATT and CDR2 SNEGSKA (reference sequence). The CDR3 sequence: CSARGWDDYGYTF. Here the CDR3 DNA reads TGCAGTGCTAGGGGCTGGGACGACTATGGCTACACCTTC.

Worth noting for this clonotype: The junction departs from germline at one end; a sequencing error may be responsible. This sequence joins TRBV12-3 or TRBV12-4 and TRBJ2-3; 10 bases are shared with TRBD2. The CDR3 runs 15 residues. In nucleotides, the CDR3 is TGTGCCAGCAGTTTAAGGCTAGCGGGAGCGGATATGCAGTATTTT. Translating it yields CASSLRLAGADMQYF.

This clonotype was seen repeatedly, ten times or more. This rearrangement joins TRBV2 to TRBJ2-5, with 12 bases identical to TRBD1. Losses at the gene ends were 5 bases for V and 5 bases for J; bases not matched to a gene: 12. Per germline, CDR1 SNHLY and CDR2 FYNNEI. This CDR3 has 17 amino acids. In DNA, the CDR3 is TGTGCCAGCAGTTCCAAAAGCAGGGACAGGGGGCTGGAGACCCAGTACTTC. Its translation: CASSSKSRDRGLETQYF.

The table lists this clonotype with many counts. The CDR3: CATSDHGTDTQYF. In DNA form, the CDR3 reads TGTGCCACCAGTGATCACGGCACAGATACGCAGTATTTT. The chain uses TRBV24-1 and TRBJ2-3; unclear D gene. V lost 3 bases, J lost 1 base, and 4 bases lay in between. CDR1 is KGHDR and CDR2 is SFDVKD in the germline V gene. The CDR3 is 13 amino acids.

The chain is built from TRBV7-2 and TRBJ2-1; weak D call: TRBD2 (6 bases). CDR1 and CDR2 (germline): SGHTA, FQGNSA. The CDR3 covers 13 residues. Between the trimmed V and J ends, which lost 7 bases and 7 bases, there was a span of 14 bases. CDR3 bases: TGTGCCAGCACGCCGGGACTTCGGAATGAGCAGTTCTTC. Protein: CASTPGLRNEQFF.

This clonotype has a single count. J is TRBJ1-5 and V is TRBV6-2 or TRBV6-3; 7 bases match TRBD1. Trimming took 5 bases from V and 4 from J; bases not matched to a gene: 8. The CDR3 covers 15 residues. CDR1 and CDR2 (germline): MNHEY, SVGEGT. The CDR3 DNA reads as TGTGCCAGCAGTCCAACGGGACAGAGAAATCAGCCCCAGCATTTT. This encodes CASSPTGQRNQPQHF.

The V and J genes are TRBV28 and TRBJ2-3; TRBD2 agrees at 8 bases. This CDR3 comprises 15 residues. After removal of 6 bases from V and 6 bases from J, the junction contained 11 bases not matched to a gene. The germline gives CDR1 MDHEN, CDR2 SYDVKM. The DNA for the CDR3 is TGTGCCAGCAGGGCGCGAGGCGGGGGGCTTGATACGCAGTATTTT. This sequence encodes CASRARGGGLDTQYF. The full variable domain, in which reference TRBV28 and TRBJ2-3 provide the parts outside the CDR3, is DVKVTQSSRYLVKRTGEKVFLECVQDMDHENMFWYRQDPGLGLRLIYFSYDVKMKEKGDIPEGYSVSREKKERFSLILESASTNQTSMYLCASRARGGGLDTQYFGPGTRLTVL.

This clonotype was observed at least ten times. The chain links TRBV6-2 or TRBV6-3 to TRBJ2-7; D unclear. Germline values: CDR1 MNHEY, CDR2 SVGEGT. The ends were cut back, 6 bases at V and 6 bases at J, with 3 bases in the middle. The CDR3 is 9 amino acids. The CDR3 coding sequence is TGTGCCAGCAGATGCGAGCAGTACTTC. Protein product: CASRCEQYF.

On this clonotype itself: Germline is not matched at one junction end, which may reflect a read error. CDR3 region: CSARERGSSYDEQFF. The CDR3 bases are TGCAGTGCTAGAGAAAGGGGGAGCTCCTACGATGAGCAGTTCTTC. The V and J genes are TRBV20-1 and TRBJ2-1; D may be TRBD1 (6 bases). This CDR3 contains 15 residues. Germline-derived CDR1 and CDR2 are DFQATT and SNEGSKA (reference sequence).

The rearrangement uses TRBV12-3 or TRBV12-4 and TRBJ2-1, with D unresolved. The CDR3 runs to 13 residues. V lost 5 bases, J lost 5 bases, and 10 bases lay in between. As DNA, the CDR3 is TGTGCCAGCAGTGCCTTTAGGGACAATGAGCAGTTCTTC. It is translated as CASSAFRDNEQFF.

This clonotype was seen at least ten times. The chain is built from TRBV6-5 and TRBJ2-5; 8 bases align to TRBD2. The CDR3 totals 13 residues. With V trimmed by 6 bases and J by 1 base, 1 base remained unmatched. Germline-derived CDR1 and CDR2 are MNHEY and SVGAGI. CDR3 DNA sequence: TGTGCCAGCAGCGGGGGGGTCCAAGAGACCCAGTACTTC. It codes for CASSGGVQETQYF.

The chain links TRBV9 to TRBJ2-7, with D possibly matching TRBD2 (6 bases). Germline V gives CDR1 SGDLS, CDR2 YYNGEE. The length of the CDR3 is 16 residues. V was pared by 0 bases and J by 0 bases, with 13 bases between. The CDR3 nucleotides are TGTGCCAGCAGCGTAGGGAGCGGGCCCAGCTCCTACGAGCAGTACTTC. It translates to CASSVGSGPSSYEQYF.

The chain combines TRBV7-9 with TRBJ1-6; 9 bases are shared with TRBD1. Germline V CDR1 and CDR2: SEHNR, FQNEAQ (reference sequence). The trim removed 2 bases at V and 7 bases at J, leaving 6 bases unmatched. There are 16 residues in the CDR3. CDR3 loop: CASSLKTGGKNSPLHF. CDR3 bases: TGTGCCAGCAGCTTAAAGACAGGGGGGAAGAATTCACCCCTCCACTTT.

V usage is TRBV5-5 and J usage is TRBJ1-2, with unresolved D. V was pared by 3 bases and J by 6 bases, with 15 bases between. The length of the CDR3 is 14 residues. The germline CDR1 and CDR2 sequences are SGHKS and YYEKEE (reference sequence). As DNA, the CDR3 is TGTGCCAGCAGCTCCGCCTCAGAAAGAGATGGCTACACCTTC. Amino acid sequence: CASSSASERDGYTF. Variable domain in full (rest from reference TRBV5-5 and TRBJ1-2): DAGVTQSPTHLIKTRGQQVTLRCSPISGHKSVSWYQQVLGQGPQFIFQYYEKEERGRGNFPDRFSARQFPNYSSELNVNALLLGDSALYLCASSSASERDGYTFGSGTRLTVV.

This clonotype was picked up a small number of times. The rearrangement uses TRBV6-6 and TRBJ2-1, with 9 bases fitting TRBD1. V lost 2 bases and J lost 8; bases outside the gene matches: 7. Germline assignment: CDR1 MNHNY and CDR2 SVGAGI (reference sequence). CDR3 length: 15 residues. CDR3 sequence reads: CASSYGQGPWDEQFF. CDR3 in DNA: TGTGCCAGCAGTTACGGACAGGGGCCTTGGGATGAGCAGTTCTTC.

In this sample, this clonotype turned up a few times. This chain links TRBV6-2 or TRBV6-3 with TRBJ2-1; no firm D call. The CDR3 is 14 residues long. Trimming removed 4 bases from V and 5 bases from J, with 12 bases in between. Germline V gene data show CDR1 as MNHEY and CDR2 as SVGEGT. CDR3 DNA: TGTGCCAGCAGTTTTTCCCCGACTCACAATGAGCAGTTCTTC. Translating it yields CASSFSPTHNEQFF.

This clonotype has a count of ten or more. The genes are TRBV28 and TRBJ2-7, with D possibly matching TRBD2 (5 bases). V lost 3 bases to trimming and J lost 2 bases, with 11 bases between them. The CDR3 extends over 14 amino acids. Germline loops: CDR1 MDHEN, CDR2 SYDVKM. CDR3 sequence (DNA): TGTGCCAGCAGTTTTGAGGGTCCACCCTACGAGCAGTACTTC. This translates into CASSFEGPPYEQYF.

This clonotype was counted many times. The chain joins TRBV27 to TRBJ1-5; the D gene is possibly TRBD1 (6 bases). CDR1 is MNHEY, CDR2 SMNVEV, per germline (reference sequence). The CDR3 extends over 15 amino acids. V was pared by 6 bases and J by 1 base, with 13 bases between. The DNA for the CDR3 is TGTGCCAGCAGCCCCACAGGGACGAGCAATCAGCCCCAGCATTTT. Encoded protein: CASSPTGTSNQPQHF.

This clonotype has a handful of counts. The germline gene is not matched at one end of the junction; a read error may be the cause. J is TRBJ2-1 and V is TRBV25-1, with a possible D match to TRBD2 (5 bases). Germline assignment: CDR1 MGHDK and CDR2 SYGVNS. This CDR3 has 16 amino acids. This CDR3 is CASSEYGWRSSNGQFF. CDR3 nucleotide sequence: TGTGCCAGCAGTGAATACGGGTGGAGGTCAAGCAATGGGCAGTTCTTC.

This clonotype was observed a handful of times. V and J are TRBV29-1 and TRBJ2-2, with TRBD1 matching over 7 bases. This CDR3 is built from 14 residues. J lost 7 bases, V lost 4 bases, and 9 bases had no gene match. Germline V gives CDR1 SQVTM, CDR2 ANQGSEA. The CDR3 DNA reads as TGCAGCGTTGTCCCCCCGACAGGGAACGGGGAGCTGTTTTTT. Its protein product is CSVVPPTGNGELFF.

Remarks on this clonotype: This may be a read error, as it is one base from a much larger clone. This rearrangement joins TRBV7-2 to TRBJ1-2; 8 bases align to TRBD1. CDR1 is SGHTA and CDR2 is FQGNSA in the germline V gene. The CDR3 length is 13 residues. The CDR3 is CAGSLWDRSGYTF. CDR3 coding DNA: TGTGCCGGCAGCTTATGGGACAGGAGCGGCTACACCTTC.